What follows are 29 T cell receptor beta chains derived from one specimen sequenced in a study of shared clonotypes between healthy human individuals (dated by TCRdb to about 2020). Library method: the immunoSEQ multiplex PCR assay. Entries here come from immuneACCESS through TCRdb and include only in-frame sequences with V and J called. Some clones fail to appear in such tables; in the studies checked, an unresolved V gene covers under half of the shortfall, and the cause of the remainder is unknown. This sample gives under 1,100,000 clones in total; around 74% of them show up just once. Together, the top ten hold approximately 1.5% of the sample. What was sequenced was memory CD4+ T cells sorted from blood. The intended sense of this specimen's cell subset or site label: CD45RA-negative fraction. The source of these receptors is a young man in good health.

This clone was detected only a few times. The chain uses TRBV5-4 and TRBJ2-3, with no clear D. CDR1 is SGHNT, CDR2 YYREEE, per germline (reference sequence). Trimming stripped 4 bases from V and 7 bases from J, with 13 bases between. This CDR3 comprises 13 residues. CDR3 sequence: CASSKDRVYTQYF. DNA of the CDR3: TGTGCCAGCAGCAAGGACCGGGTGTATACGCAGTATTTT.

A single count supports this clone. This chain links TRBV9 with TRBJ2-1, with D unresolved. This CDR3 spans 15 amino acids. V lost 0 bases to trimming and J lost 4 bases, with 11 bases between them. Germline lookup yields CDR1 SGDLS and CDR2 YYNGEE. CDR3 DNA sequence: TGTGCCAGCAGCGTAGAGGGAATGGCGTACAATGAGCAGTTCTTC. This encodes CASSVEGMAYNEQFF.

The chain couples TRBV18 to TRBJ1-4; the D gene is possibly TRBD1 (5 bases). The V gene's germline CDR1 is KGHSH and CDR2 LQKENI. Trimming took 2 bases from V and 4 from J, leaving 8 bases between them. This CDR3 is 14 amino acids long. The CDR3 nucleotides read TGTGCCAGCTCACCAGGGGGTGTTAATGAAAAACTGTTTTTT. This gives the protein CASSPGGVNEKLFF. Filled out from reference TRBV18 and TRBJ1-4, the complete variable domain reads NAGVMQNPRHLVRRRGQEARLRCSPMKGHSHVYWYRQLPEEGLKFMVYLQKENIIDESGMPKERFSAEFPKEGPSILRIQQVVRGDSAAYFCASSPGGVNEKLFFGSGTQLSVL.

The rearrangement links TRBV7-9 to TRBJ1-1; TRBD1 agrees at 7 bases. V was pared by 5 bases and J by 2 bases, with 5 bases of the junction left unmatched. Germline-derived CDR1 and CDR2 are SEHNR and FQNEAQ (reference sequence). This CDR3 has 14 residues. The CDR3 DNA reads TGTGCCAGCAGCGACAGGGTTGGAAACACTGAAGCTTTCTTT. Amino acids: CASSDRVGNTEAFF.

This clone has just a few counts. The chain uses TRBV7-2 and TRBJ2-1, with D tentatively TRBD1 or TRBD2 (5 bases each). The CDR3 contains 14 residues. Germline lookup yields CDR1 SGHTA and CDR2 FQGNSA. V was trimmed by 1 base and J by 8 bases, leaving 12 bases between them. CDR3 nucleotide sequence: TGTGCCAGCAGCTTAGGGTTTCGGGGCGATGAGCAGTTCTTC. Residues: CASSLGFRGDEQFF.

The V call is TRBV6-5, the J call TRBJ1-1, with 8 bases matching TRBD1. The CDR3 spans 13 residues. Per the germline V gene, CDR1 is MNHEY and CDR2 is SVGAGI. With V trimmed by 6 bases and J by 4 bases, 4 bases remained unmatched. CDR3 coding DNA: TGTGCCAGCAGCCGACAGGGGACCACTGAAGCTTTCTTT. This gives the protein CASSRQGTTEAFF.

The chain carries TRBV14 and TRBJ1-2; possible D gene TRBD1, 5 bases. This CDR3 has 15 amino acids. Germline-derived CDR1 and CDR2 are SGHDN and FVKESK. The V and J ends lost 6 bases and 3 bases respectively, with 17 bases between them. The CDR3 sequence is CASSKTGTLDYGYTF. CDR3 bases: TGTGCCAGCAGTAAAACCGGGACGCTTGACTATGGCTACACCTTC.

The gene calls are TRBV6-6 and TRBJ2-3, with D possibly matching TRBD2 (6 bases). The CDR3 is 14 amino acids. Trimming took off 5 bases at V and 3 bases at J, with 12 bases between the two ends. Germline CDR1 is MNHNY and CDR2 is SVGAGI (reference sequence). The CDR3, as DNA: TGTGCCAGCAGTCTACTAGCAGCTACAGATACGCAGTATTTT. This encodes CASSLLAATDTQYF.

The chain is built from TRBV5-1 and TRBJ2-1, with D possibly TRBD2 on 6 matching bases. The CDR3 extends over 16 amino acids. Germline V gene lookup returns CDR1 SGHRS and CDR2 YFSETQ. V was clipped by 0 bases and J by 1 base, with 11 bases between them. Written as DNA, the CDR3 is TGCGCCAGCAGCTTGGCGGAGGGCTTTTCCTACAATGAGCAGTTCTTC. This sequence encodes CASSLAEGFSYNEQFF.

The chain is built from TRBV7-6 and TRBJ2-5; D perhaps matches TRBD2 (7 bases). Germline V gene data show CDR1 as SGHVS and CDR2 as FNYEAQ. The CDR3 loop spans 16 amino acids. Between the trimmed V and J ends, which lost 3 bases and 1 base, there was a span of 15 bases. The CDR3 sequence: CASSFNTGGTQETQYF. The CDR3 nucleotides are TGTGCCAGCAGCTTTAATACGGGGGGCACCCAAGAGACCCAGTACTTC.

The gene calls are TRBV28 and TRBJ1-2; 7 bases align to TRBD1. The CDR3 consists of 12 residues. Germline-derived CDR1 and CDR2 are MDHEN and SYDVKM. The V gene end was trimmed by 4 bases and the J gene end by 6 bases; junction bases not matched to a gene: 2. CDR3 sequence reads: CASSWDSHGYTF. CDR3 sequence (DNA): TGTGCCAGCAGTTGGGACAGCCATGGCTACACCTTC.

This clone was observed a single time. The chain employs TRBV11-2 and TRBJ2-7; TRBD2 aligns across 9 bases. J gave up 7 bases and V 4 bases, and 11 bases lay outside the gene matches. CDR3 size: 15 residues. CDR1 is SGHAT and CDR2 is FQNNGV in the germline V gene. The CDR3 protein is CASSSPRGRVGEQYF. The CDR3 DNA reads TGTGCCAGCAGCTCACCACGCGGGAGGGTGGGAGAGCAGTACTTC. Based on the CDR3 plus reference TRBV11-2 and TRBJ2-7, the full variable domain is EAGVAQSPRYKIIEKRQSVAFWCNPISGHATLYWYQQILGQGPKLLIQFQNNGVVDDSQLPKDRFSAERLKGVDSTLKIQPAKLEDSAVYLCASSSPRGRVGEQYFGPGTRLTVT.

Worth noting for this clone: At the DNA level, this CDR3 is encoded by other sequences in the same sample as well. This rearrangement joins TRBV5-1 to TRBJ2-5, with D uncertain. Between the trimmed V and J ends, which lost 1 base and 5 bases, there was a span of 3 bases. CDR1 SGHRS and CDR2 YFSETQ come from the germline V gene. This CDR3 is built from 11 residues. The CDR3 DNA is TGCGCCAGCAGCTTGTTGGAGACCCAGTACTTC. It codes for CASSLLETQYF.

This clone appeared a single time. V is TRBV2 and J is TRBJ2-1; TRBD2 aligns across 8 bases. Germline-derived CDR1 and CDR2 are SNHLY and FYNNEI. This CDR3 has 17 amino acids. With V trimmed by 1 base and J by 9 bases, 14 bases remained unmatched. This CDR3 is CASSEEALAAKRSEQFF. CDR3 sequence (DNA): TGTGCCAGCAGTGAAGAGGCACTAGCGGCCAAACGGAGTGAGCAGTTCTTC. Combining the CDR3 with reference TRBV2 and TRBJ2-1 gives the whole variable domain EPEVTQTPSHQVTQMGQEVILRCVPISNHLYFYWYRQILGQKVEFLVSFYNNEISEKSEIFDDQFSVERPDGSNFTLKIRSTKLEDSAMYFCASSEEALAAKRSEQFFGPGTRLTVL.

This clone was recorded a few times. A much bigger clone sits one base away, suggesting this may be a read error. Additional DNA sequences in this sample encode the identical CDR3. The chain combines TRBV19 with TRBJ1-2; 7 nucleotides align to TRBD1. The V segment lost 9 bases and the J segment 4 bases; nucleotides outside the gene matches: 2. CDR1 and CDR2 (germline): LNHDA, SQIVND (reference sequence). The CDR3 totals 11 residues. CDR3 in DNA: TGTGCCAGCGGGACAGCCTATGGCTACACCTTC. Translated: CASGTAYGYTF.

This clone was observed a few times. The chain links TRBV11-3 to TRBJ1-1; D unclear. The V gene lost 5 bases and the J gene lost 1 base, with 8 bases spanning the gap. The CDR3 has 13 residues. The germline V gene encodes CDR1 SGHNT and CDR2 YENEEA. The CDR3: CASSAYKNTEAFF. CDR3 coding DNA: TGTGCCAGCAGCGCGTACAAGAACACTGAAGCTTTCTTT.

A single count supports this clone. The rearrangement uses TRBV4-2 and TRBJ2-5, with D hard to call. V was clipped by 0 bases and J by 4 bases, with 12 bases between them. The CDR3 is 15 amino acids. The germline V gene has CDR1 LGHNA and CDR2 YNFKEQ. The CDR3 protein is CASSQEARPGETQYF. Written as DNA, the CDR3 is TGTGCCAGCAGCCAAGAGGCCAGGCCAGGAGAGACCCAGTACTTC.

Concerning this clone: This sample includes further DNA sequences coding for the same CDR3. This chain connects TRBV5-1 to TRBJ1-4, with D possibly TRBD1 on 6 matching bases. This CDR3 has 16 amino acids. Trimming shortened V by 0 bases and J by 0 bases, and 9 bases separated the two germline ends. Germline-derived CDR1 and CDR2 are SGHRS and YFSETQ. The CDR3 DNA is TGCGCCAGCAGCTTGGAAGGGGGTGCAACTAATGAAAAACTGTTTTTT. The encoded protein is CASSLEGGATNEKLFF.

CDR3 amino acids: CASSLGGTQETQYF. The DNA for the CDR3 is TGTGCCAGCAGCTTAGGAGGGACCCAAGAGACCCAGTACTTC. V usage is TRBV7-2 and J usage is TRBJ2-5; D could derive from TRBD1 or TRBD2 (5 bases each). From germline, CDR1 is SGHTA and CDR2 FQGNSA. This CDR3 is 14 amino acids long. The V end lost 1 base, the J end lost 1 base, and 7 bases lay between the germline ends.

This clone was counted a few times. This sequence joins TRBV5-4 and TRBJ1-2; 9 nucleotides line up with TRBD1. J gave up 6 bases and V 2 bases, and 11 bases lay outside the gene matches. The CDR3 runs 16 residues. In germline, CDR1 is SGHNT, CDR2 YYREEE (reference sequence). The CDR3, as DNA: TGTGCCAGCAGCTTAATGACAGGGGGTAAACGGGATGGCTACACCTTC. Translating gives CASSLMTGGKRDGYTF. Full variable domain (rest looked up from reference TRBV5-4 and TRBJ1-2): ETGVTQSPTHLIKTRGQQVTLRCSSQSGHNTVSWYQQALGQGPQFIFQYYREEENGRGNFPPRFSGLQFPNYSSELNVNALELDDSALYLCASSLMTGGKRDGYTFGSGTRLTVV.

This chain uses TRBV28 with TRBJ1-6, with D uncertain. The germline V gene has CDR1 MDHEN and CDR2 SYDVKM. With 1 base removed from V and 7 bases from J, the gap between germline ends came to 8 bases. This CDR3 has 14 amino acids. The CDR3 nucleotides read TGTGCCAGCAGTTTATTAACAGAGAATTCACCCCTCCACTTT. Protein: CASSLLTENSPLHF.

On this clone: Other DNA sequences of this sample code for an identical CDR3. This rearrangement joins TRBV5-1 to TRBJ2-5; a weak D match, TRBD1 (6 bases). Trimming shortened V by 4 bases and J by 5 bases, and 12 bases separated the two germline ends. The CDR3 loop spans 13 amino acids. Germline CDR1 is SGHRS and CDR2 is YFSETQ. The CDR3 sequence: CASSLTGRETQYF. In DNA, the CDR3 is TGCGCCAGCAGCCTCACAGGGCGCGAGACCCAGTACTTC.

The V call is TRBV5-5, the J call TRBJ1-1; 7 bases are a match to TRBD1. V was pared by 2 bases and J by 0 bases, with 4 bases of the junction left unmatched. The CDR3 covers 15 residues. Germline loops: CDR1 SGHKS, CDR2 YYEKEE (reference sequence). The CDR3 protein is CASSLQGPMNTEAFF. In nucleotides, the CDR3 is TGTGCCAGCAGCTTACAGGGGCCGATGAACACTGAAGCTTTCTTT.

The chain carries TRBV5-6 and TRBJ2-5; 10 bases are a match to TRBD1. Trimming took 1 base from V and 9 from J; bases not matched to a gene: 9. This CDR3 is built from 15 residues. The germline V gene has CDR1 SGHDT and CDR2 YYEEEE. CDR3 protein: CASSLTTGGHRPQYF. In DNA, the CDR3 is TGTGCCAGCAGCTTGACGACAGGGGGCCATAGGCCCCAGTACTTC.

The chain links TRBV15 to TRBJ2-2; TRBD1 aligns across 8 bases. CDR1 LNHNV and CDR2 YYDKDF come from the germline V gene (reference sequence). V lost 1 base to trimming and J lost 5 bases; unmatched junction nucleotides: 0. CDR3 length: 14 residues. DNA for the CDR3: TGTGCCACCAGCAGAGGACAGGGGACCGGGGAGCTGTTTTTT. It yields the protein CATSRGQGTGELFF.

This chain joins TRBV5-1 and TRBJ2-3, with a tentative D call TRBD2 (6 bases). The CDR3 contains 15 residues. Between the trimmed V and J ends, which lost 3 bases and 5 bases, there was a span of 16 bases. Germline CDR1 SGHRS, CDR2 YFSETQ. CDR3 loop: CASSSTTRLEDTQYF. For the CDR3, the DNA is TGCGCCAGCAGCTCAACGACTAGACTCGAAGATACGCAGTATTTT.

This chain links TRBV10-1 with TRBJ2-1; 11 positions match TRBD2. From germline, CDR1 is WNHNN and CDR2 SYGVQD (reference sequence). V gave up 2 bases and J gave up 7 bases; unmatched junction bases: 7. The CDR3 covers 16 residues. The CDR3 spells CASSETGLADPNEQFF. Here the CDR3 DNA reads TGCGCCAGCAGTGAGACGGGACTAGCGGACCCAAATGAGCAGTTCTTC.

This clone has a single count. Distinct nucleotide sequences in the sample also encode this CDR3. The chain has TRBV18 and TRBJ2-7; D unclear. The CDR3 contains 11 residues. Germline CDR1 reads KGHSH; CDR2 reads LQKENI. With 3 bases removed from V and 5 bases from J, the gap between germline ends came to 5 bases. The CDR3 loop reads CASSPSNEQYF. As DNA, the CDR3 is TGTGCCAGCTCACCTTCGAACGAGCAGTACTTC.

V is TRBV18 and J is TRBJ2-3, with D tentatively TRBD1 (5 bases). Trimming removed 6 bases from V and 2 bases from J, with 15 bases in between. Per germline, CDR1 KGHSH and CDR2 LQKENI. The CDR3 consists of 15 residues. The chain's CDR3 is CASSPLQVDTDTQYF. DNA of the CDR3: TGTGCCAGCTCGCCATTACAGGTCGACACAGATACGCAGTATTTT.